The table lists the clone carrying this T cell receptor beta chain with many counts. Its target is not known. This entry is derived from a study of regulatory T cells in long-lasting Graves disease. Study-wide results and caveats: Researchers examined only peripheral blood and not thyroid tissue. Persistent disease preferred TRBV28, TRBJ1-2 and TRBJ2-5.

TCR beta libraries were built with iRepertoire HTBI primers and Arm-PCR of CDR3 regions. TCRdb used MiXCR to reprocess the multiplex PCR reads, holding one entry per CDR3 protein. This table holds fewer than 400,000 distinct CDR3 sequences, less than 25% found once. Time point here: persistent/refractory GD, antithyroid drugs over 5 years with positive TRAb. The TCR library was made from RNA that had been extracted from PBMCs in TRIzol. Trimming removed 6 bases from V and 3 bases from J; junction bases left unmatched: 5. The CDR3 spans 14 residues. Germline-derived CDR1 and CDR2 are MDHEN and SYDVKM. This sample comprised peripheral blood mononuclear cells (PBMCs), obtained when the disease was refractory, from a patient treated with antithyroid drugs. The TCR originated in a female donor with Graves disease. The rearrangement uses TRBV28 and TRBJ2-7; 10 positions agree with TRBD2. The CDR3 loop reads CASRPGLANYEQYF. The CDR3 bases are TGTGCCAGCAGACCGGGACTAGCGAACTACGAGCAGTACTTC.